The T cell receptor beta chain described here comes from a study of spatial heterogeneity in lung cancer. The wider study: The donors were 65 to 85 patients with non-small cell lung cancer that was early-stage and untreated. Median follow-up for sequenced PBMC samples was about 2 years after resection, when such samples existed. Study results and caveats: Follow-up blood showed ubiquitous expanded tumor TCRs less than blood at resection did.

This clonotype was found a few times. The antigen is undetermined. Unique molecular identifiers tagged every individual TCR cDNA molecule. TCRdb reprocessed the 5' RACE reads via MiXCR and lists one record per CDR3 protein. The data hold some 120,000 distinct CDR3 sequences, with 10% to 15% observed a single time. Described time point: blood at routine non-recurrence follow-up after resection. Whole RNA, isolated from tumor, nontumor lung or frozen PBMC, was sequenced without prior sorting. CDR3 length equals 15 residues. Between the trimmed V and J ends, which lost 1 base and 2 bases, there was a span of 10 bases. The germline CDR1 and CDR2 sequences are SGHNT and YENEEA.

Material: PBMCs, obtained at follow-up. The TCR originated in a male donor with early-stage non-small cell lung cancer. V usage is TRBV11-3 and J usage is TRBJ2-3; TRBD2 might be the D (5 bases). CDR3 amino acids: CASSLASGFTDTQYF. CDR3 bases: TGTGCCAGCAGCTTAGCGAGCGGTTTCACAGATACGCAGTATTTT.